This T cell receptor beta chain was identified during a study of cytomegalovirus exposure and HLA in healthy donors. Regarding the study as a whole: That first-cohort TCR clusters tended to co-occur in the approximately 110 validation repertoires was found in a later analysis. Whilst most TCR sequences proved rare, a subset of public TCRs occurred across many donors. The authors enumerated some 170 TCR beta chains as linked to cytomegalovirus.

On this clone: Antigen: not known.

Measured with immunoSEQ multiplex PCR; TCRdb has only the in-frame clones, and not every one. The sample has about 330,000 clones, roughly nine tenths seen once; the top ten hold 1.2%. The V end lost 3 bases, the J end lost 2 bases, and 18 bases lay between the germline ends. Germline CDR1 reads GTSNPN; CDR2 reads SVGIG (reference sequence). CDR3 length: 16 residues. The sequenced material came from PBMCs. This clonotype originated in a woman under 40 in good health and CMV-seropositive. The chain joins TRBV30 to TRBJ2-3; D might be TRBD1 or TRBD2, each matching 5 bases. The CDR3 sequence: CAWRGPPGTVTDTQYF. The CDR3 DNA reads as TGTGCCTGGAGGGGACCTCCAGGGACGGTCACAGATACGCAGTATTTT.